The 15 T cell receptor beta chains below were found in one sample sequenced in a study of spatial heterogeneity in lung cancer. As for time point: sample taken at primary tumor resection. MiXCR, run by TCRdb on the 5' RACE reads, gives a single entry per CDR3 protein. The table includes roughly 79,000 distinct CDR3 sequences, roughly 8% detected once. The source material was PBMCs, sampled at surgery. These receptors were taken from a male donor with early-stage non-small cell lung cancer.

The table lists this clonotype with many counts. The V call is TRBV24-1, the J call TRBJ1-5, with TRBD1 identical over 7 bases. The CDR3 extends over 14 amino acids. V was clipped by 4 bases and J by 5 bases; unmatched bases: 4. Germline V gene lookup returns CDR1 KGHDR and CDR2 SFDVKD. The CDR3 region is CATSEPGGHQPQHF. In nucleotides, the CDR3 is TGTGCCACCAGTGAGCCAGGGGGTCATCAGCCCCAGCATTTT.

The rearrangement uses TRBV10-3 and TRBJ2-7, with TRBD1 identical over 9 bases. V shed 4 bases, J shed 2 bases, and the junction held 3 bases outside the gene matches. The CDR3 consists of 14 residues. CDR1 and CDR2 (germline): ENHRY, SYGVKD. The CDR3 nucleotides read TGTGCCATCAGTGTTGGACAGGGGACCTACGAGCAGTACTTC. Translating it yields CAISVGQGTYEQYF.

The CDR3 coding sequence is TGTGCCAGCAGCTTGTTCCCTAGCGGCAGCTCCTACAATGAGCAGTTCTTC. Translated: CASSLFPSGSSYNEQFF. J is TRBJ2-1 and V is TRBV7-3; 7 positions match TRBD2. The length of the CDR3 is 17 residues. With V trimmed by 3 bases and J by 0 bases, 8 bases remained unmatched. Germline V gives CDR1 SGHTA, CDR2 FQGTGA.

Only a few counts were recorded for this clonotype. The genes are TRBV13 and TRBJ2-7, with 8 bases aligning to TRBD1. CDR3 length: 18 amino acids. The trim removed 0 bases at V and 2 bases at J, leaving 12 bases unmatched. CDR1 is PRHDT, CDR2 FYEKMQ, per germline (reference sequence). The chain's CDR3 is CASSLGGAVQGAAYEQYF. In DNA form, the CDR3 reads TGTGCCAGCAGCTTAGGGGGTGCTGTTCAGGGGGCCGCCTACGAGCAGTACTTC.

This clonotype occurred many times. CDR3 DNA: TGTGCCAGCAGCCACCAGACAGGATATCTCTCGGAAGCTTTCTTT. Its protein product is CASSHQTGYLSEAFF. The gene calls are TRBV14 and TRBJ1-1; tentative D call: TRBD1 (6 bases). CDR1 SGHDN and CDR2 FVKESK come from the germline V gene. The length of the CDR3 is 15 residues. V lost 3 bases to trimming and J lost 8 bases, with 19 bases between them.

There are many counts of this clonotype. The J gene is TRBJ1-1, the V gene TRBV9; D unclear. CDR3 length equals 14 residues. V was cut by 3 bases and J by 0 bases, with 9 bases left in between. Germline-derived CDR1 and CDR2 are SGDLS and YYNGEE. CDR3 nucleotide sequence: TGTGCCAGCAGCGAATGGACCGTGAACACTGAAGCTTTCTTT. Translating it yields CASSEWTVNTEAFF.

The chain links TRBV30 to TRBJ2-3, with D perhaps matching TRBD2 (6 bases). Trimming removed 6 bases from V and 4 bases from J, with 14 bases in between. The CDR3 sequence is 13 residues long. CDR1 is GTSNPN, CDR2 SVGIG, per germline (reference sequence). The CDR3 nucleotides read TGTGCCTGCCAACGGACGGGGGCAGATACGCAGTATTTT. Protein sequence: CACQRTGADTQYF.

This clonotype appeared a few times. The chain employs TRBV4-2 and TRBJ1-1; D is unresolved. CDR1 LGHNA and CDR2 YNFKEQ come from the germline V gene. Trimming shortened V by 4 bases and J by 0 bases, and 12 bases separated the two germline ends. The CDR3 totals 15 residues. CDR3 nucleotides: TGTGCCAGCAGCCTTGGACGGACTATGAACACTGAAGCTTTCTTT. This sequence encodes CASSLGRTMNTEAFF.

The DNA for the CDR3 is TGTGCCAGCAGCTTAGATCGGTTGGGGACATTTGGACATGAGCAGTTCTTC. This sequence encodes CASSLDRLGTFGHEQFF. This chain connects TRBV11-2 to TRBJ2-1; D may be TRBD1 (6 bases). Per the germline V gene, CDR1 is SGHAT and CDR2 is FQNNGV. CDR3 length: 17 residues. V lost 0 bases, J lost 8 bases, and 20 bases lay in between.

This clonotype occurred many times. The CDR3 protein is CASSQERGNEQFF. For the CDR3, the DNA is TGTGCCAGCAGCCAAGAGCGCGGGAATGAGCAGTTCTTC. The rearrangement joins TRBV4-2 to TRBJ2-1, with TRBD2 as a possible D gene (5 bases). Germline V gives CDR1 LGHNA, CDR2 YNFKEQ. The CDR3 has 13 residues. Trimming shortened V by 0 bases and J by 7 bases, and 7 bases separated the two germline ends.

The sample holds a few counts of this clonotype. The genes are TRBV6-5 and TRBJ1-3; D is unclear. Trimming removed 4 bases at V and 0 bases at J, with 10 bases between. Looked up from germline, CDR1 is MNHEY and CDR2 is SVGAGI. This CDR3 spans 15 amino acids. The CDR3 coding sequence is TGTGCCAGCAGTTCGGGCAGACTCTCTGGAAACACCATATATTTT. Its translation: CASSSGRLSGNTIYF.

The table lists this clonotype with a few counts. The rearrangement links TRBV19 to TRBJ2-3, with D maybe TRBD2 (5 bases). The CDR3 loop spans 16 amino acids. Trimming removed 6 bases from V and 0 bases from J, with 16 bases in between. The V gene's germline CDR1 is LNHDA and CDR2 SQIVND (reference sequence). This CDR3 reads CASSVGATSSTDTQYF. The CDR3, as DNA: TGTGCCAGTAGCGTGGGAGCAACATCTAGCACAGATACGCAGTATTTT.

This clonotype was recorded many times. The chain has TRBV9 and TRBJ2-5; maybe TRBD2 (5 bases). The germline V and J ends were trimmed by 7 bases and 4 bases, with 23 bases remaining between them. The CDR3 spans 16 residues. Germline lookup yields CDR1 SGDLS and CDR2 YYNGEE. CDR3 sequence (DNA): TGTGCCAGCGCTCTCCGGGGTCTGGGCCAAGGAGAGACCCAGTACTTC. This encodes CASALRGLGQGETQYF.

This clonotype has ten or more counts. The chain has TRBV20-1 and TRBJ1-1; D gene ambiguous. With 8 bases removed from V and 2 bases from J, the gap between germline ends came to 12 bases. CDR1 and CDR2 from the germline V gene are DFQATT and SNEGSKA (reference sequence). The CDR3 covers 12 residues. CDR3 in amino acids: CSSPSINTEAFF. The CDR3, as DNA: TGCAGTTCACCCTCGATTAACACTGAAGCTTTCTTT.

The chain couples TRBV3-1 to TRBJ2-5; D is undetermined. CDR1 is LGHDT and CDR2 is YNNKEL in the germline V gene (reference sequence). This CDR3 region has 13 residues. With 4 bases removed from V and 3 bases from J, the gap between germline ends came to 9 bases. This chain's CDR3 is CASSRHAEETQYF. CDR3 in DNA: TGTGCCAGCAGCCGCCATGCCGAAGAGACCCAGTACTTC.